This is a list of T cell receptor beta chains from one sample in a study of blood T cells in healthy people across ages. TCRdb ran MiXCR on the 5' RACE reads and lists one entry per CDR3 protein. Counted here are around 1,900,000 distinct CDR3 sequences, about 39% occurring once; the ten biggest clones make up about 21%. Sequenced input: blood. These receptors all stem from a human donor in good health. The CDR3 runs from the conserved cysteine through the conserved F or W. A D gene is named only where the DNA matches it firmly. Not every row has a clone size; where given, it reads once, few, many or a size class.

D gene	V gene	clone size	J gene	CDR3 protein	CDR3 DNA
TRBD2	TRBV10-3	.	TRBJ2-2	CATSGITNTGELFF	TGTGCCACTAGCGGGATAACGAACACCGGGGAGCTGTTTTTT
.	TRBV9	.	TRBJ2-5	CASSLRTGREETQYF	TGTGCCAGCAGCCTCCGGACAGGGAGGGAAGAGACCCAGTACTTC
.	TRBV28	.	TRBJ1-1	CASLLPNTEAFF	TGTGCCAGCCTTTTACCTAACACTGAAGCTTTCTTT
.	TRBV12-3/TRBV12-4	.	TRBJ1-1	CASSGIQENTEAFF	TGTGCCAGCAGTGGAATACAGGAGAACACTGAAGCTTTCTTT
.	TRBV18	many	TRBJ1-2	CASSPSGNYGYTF	TGTGCCAGCAGCCCGTCAGGGAACTATGGCTACACCTTC
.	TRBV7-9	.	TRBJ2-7	CASSLVGQGEQYF	TGTGCCAGCAGCTTAGTTGGGCAGGGGGAGCAGTACTTC
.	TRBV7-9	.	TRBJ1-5	CASSLAANQPQHF	TGTGCCAGCAGCTTAGCCGCTAATCAGCCCCAGCATTTT
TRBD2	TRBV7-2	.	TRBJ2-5	CASSSQLAGKQETQYF	TGTGCCAGCAGCTCCCAACTAGCGGGGAAACAAGAGACCCAGTACTTC
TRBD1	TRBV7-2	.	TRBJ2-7	CASSAGTGPYEQYF	TGTGCCAGCAGTGCCGGGACAGGCCCCTACGAGCAGTACTTC
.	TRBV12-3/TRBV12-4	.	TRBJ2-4	CASSFRTELAKNIQYF	TGTGCCAGCAGTTTCCGGACAGAGCTAGCCAAAAACATTCAGTACTTC
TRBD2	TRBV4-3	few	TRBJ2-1	CASSQEEGLADNEQFF	TGCGCCAGCAGCCAAGAGGAGGGACTAGCGGACAATGAGCAGTTCTTC
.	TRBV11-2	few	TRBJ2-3	CASSLGVLNTQYF	TGTGCCAGCAGCTTAGGGGTACTAAATACGCAGTATTTT
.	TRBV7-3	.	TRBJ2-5	CASSPTGGGQYF	TGTGCCAGCAGCCCGACAGGTGGAGGGCAGTACTTC
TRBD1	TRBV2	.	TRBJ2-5	CASTGQGEETQYF	TGTGCCAGCACCGGACAGGGGGAAGAGACCCAGTACTTC
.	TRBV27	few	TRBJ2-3	CASSHLWTASTDTQYF	TGTGCCAGCAGCCACCTCTGGACAGCTAGCACAGATACGCAGTATTTT
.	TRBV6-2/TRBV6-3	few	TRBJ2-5	CASGQSQETQYF	TGTGCCAGCGGTCAGTCACAAGAGACCCAGTACTTC
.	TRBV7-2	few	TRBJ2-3	CASSLMTPGDTQYF	TGTGCCAGCAGCTTAATGACCCCGGGAGATACGCAGTATTTT
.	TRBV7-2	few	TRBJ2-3	CASSLALLDTQYF	TGTGCCAGCAGCTTAGCACTATTAGATACGCAGTATTTT
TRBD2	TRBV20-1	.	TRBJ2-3	CSAATRRTSGGTDTQYF	TGCAGTGCCGCAACACGTCGGACTAGCGGGGGGACAGATACGCAGTATTTT
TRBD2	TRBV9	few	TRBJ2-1	CASSVAGVNNEQFF	TGTGCCAGCAGCGTCGCGGGGGTAAACAATGAGCAGTTCTTC
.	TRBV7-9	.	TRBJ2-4	CASSFGSGDKNIQYF	TGTGCCAGCAGCTTTGGGAGTGGGGACAAAAACATTCAGTACTTC
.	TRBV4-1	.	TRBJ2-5	CASSQPSGPQETQYF	TGCGCCAGCAGCCAGCCCTCCGGGCCTCAAGAGACCCAGTACTTC
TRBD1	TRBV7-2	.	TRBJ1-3	CASSFQGDSGNTIYF	TGTGCCAGCAGCTTCCAGGGGGACTCTGGAAACACCATATATTTT
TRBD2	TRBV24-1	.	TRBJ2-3	CATRSGGAPGTQYF	TGTGCCACCAGAAGCGGGGGGGCCCCAGGTACGCAGTATTTT
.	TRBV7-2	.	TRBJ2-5	CASSLFWDGEQYF	TGTGCCAGCAGCTTATTTTGGGACGGCGAACAGTACTTC
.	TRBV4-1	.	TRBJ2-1	CASSRPSLVEQFF	TGCGCCAGCAGCCGCCCTTCCCTGGTTGAGCAGTTCTTC
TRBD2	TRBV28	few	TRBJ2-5	CASSPALAGAVAQETQYF	TGTGCCAGCAGCCCTGCCCTAGCGGGGGCCGTCGCTCAAGAGACCCAGTACTTC
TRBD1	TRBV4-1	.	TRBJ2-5	CASSQEGQPVDQETQYF	TGCGCCAGCAGCCAAGAGGGACAGCCGGTAGACCAAGAGACCCAGTACTTC
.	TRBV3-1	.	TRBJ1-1	CASRGNGVDKAFF	TGTGCCAGCAGAGGGAACGGCGTTGACAAAGCTTTCTTT
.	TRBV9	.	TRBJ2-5	CASSPDTSRETQYF	TGTGCCAGCAGCCCCGACACTAGCCGGGAGACCCAGTACTTC
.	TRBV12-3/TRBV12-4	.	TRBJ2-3	CASAFDRSTDTQYF	TGTGCCAGCGCCTTCGACAGGAGCACAGATACGCAGTATTTT
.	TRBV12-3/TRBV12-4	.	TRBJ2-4	CASTKNLQGRRAKNIQYF	TGTGCCAGCACCAAGAACCTACAGGGGAGGCGGGCCAAAAACATTCAGTACTTC
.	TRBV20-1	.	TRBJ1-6	CSARDPLGGSDNSPLHF	TGCAGTGCTAGAGATCCACTTGGGGGCTCCGATAATTCACCCCTCCACTTT
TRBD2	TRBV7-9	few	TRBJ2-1	CASGEAGGRYNEQFF	TGTGCCAGTGGTGAGGCGGGGGGTCGGTACAATGAGCAGTTCTTC
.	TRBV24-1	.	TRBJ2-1	CATSEDFYNEQFF	TGTGCCACCAGTGAAGATTTTTACAATGAGCAGTTCTTC
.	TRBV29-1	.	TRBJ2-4	CSVVWGRGREQYF	TGCAGCGTTGTTTGGGGGCGAGGTCGGGAGCAGTACTTC
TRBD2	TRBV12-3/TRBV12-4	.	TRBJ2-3	CASSRGGDRTDTQYF	TGTGCCAGCAGTCGGGGGGGGGACCGCACAGATACGCAGTATTTT
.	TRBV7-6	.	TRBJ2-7	CASSPSDTTEQYF	TGTGCCAGCAGCCCATCGGACACGACCGAGCAGTACTTC
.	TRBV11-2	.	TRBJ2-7	CASSKIGEFEQYF	TGTGCCAGCAGCAAAATCGGGGAGTTCGAGCAGTACTTC
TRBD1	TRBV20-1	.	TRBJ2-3	CSASMGQETDTQYF	TGCAGTGCTTCCATGGGACAGGAAACAGATACGCAGTATTTT
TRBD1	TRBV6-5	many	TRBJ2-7	CASSYSPITGDEQYF	TGTGCCAGCAGTTACTCGCCCATAACAGGGGACGAGCAGTACTTC
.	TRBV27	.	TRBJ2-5	CASKSGARAETQYF	TGTGCCAGCAAGTCGGGGGCGCGCGCAGAGACCCAGTACTTC
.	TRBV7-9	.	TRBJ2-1	CASTKGESYNEQFF	TGTGCCAGTACGAAGGGGGAGTCCTACAATGAGCAGTTCTTC
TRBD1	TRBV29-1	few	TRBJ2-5	CSVVPWDRKYQETQYF	TGCAGCGTCGTACCTTGGGACAGAAAGTACCAAGAGACCCAGTACTTC
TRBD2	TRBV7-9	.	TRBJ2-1	CASSLMQRGVIFNEQFF	TGTGCCAGCAGCTTAATGCAGCGGGGGGTTATATTCAATGAGCAGTTCTTC
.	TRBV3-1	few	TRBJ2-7	CASSAFQGTTIYEQYF	TGTGCCAGCAGCGCGTTCCAGGGTACTACGATTTACGAGCAGTACTTC